The rows below give T cell receptor beta chains drawn from one sample of a study of blood T cell repertoires in COVID-19. Clones were read by immunoSEQ multiplex PCR, and TCRdb kept only the in-frame ones, dropping some. The sample includes 85,000 to 95,000 clones, roughly 87% of them seen just once. Specimen: peripheral blood. These receptors all come from a woman aged 80 or over with active COVID-19. CDR3s include the opening cysteine and the closing phenylalanine or tryptophan. The D gene is left open where the match is weak. Only part of the rows carry a size: once, few, many, or a class if the clone is expanded.

j_call d_call v_call clone_size cdr3_nt cdr3_aa
TRBJ2-3 . TRBV27 . TGTGCCAGCAGAGACATCGACACAGATACGCAGTATTTT CASRDIDTDTQYF
TRBJ2-1 . TRBV11-2 . TGTGCCAGCAGCTTAGAAGGAGGCTCCTCGGTGCAGTTCTTC CASSLEGGSSVQFF
TRBJ2-5 . TRBV5-1 . TGCGCCAGCAGCTTGGCGGTCAAAGAGACCCAGTACTTC CASSLAVKETQYF
TRBJ2-1 TRBD2 TRBV28 . TGTGCCAGCCGGGAGGGGAATGAGCAGTTCTTC CASREGNEQFF
TRBJ2-2 TRBD1 TRBV27 . TGTGCCAGCAGTTCGGGACAGGGAAGGGCGAACACCGGGGAGCTGTTTTTT CASSSGQGRANTGELFF
TRBJ1-1 TRBD1 TRBV5-4 once TGTGCCAGCAGCTTCGGGGACAGTGAAGCTTTCTTT CASSFGDSEAFF
TRBJ2-7 TRBD2 TRBV30 . TGTGCCTGGAGTACCTATCCTAGCGGATACTACGAGCAGTACTTC CAWSTYPSGYYEQYF
TRBJ2-7 TRBD1 TRBV15 . TGTGCCACCAGCAGAGATGGAGGACAGGGCACCTACGAGCAGTACTTC CATSRDGGQGTYEQYF
TRBJ2-2 TRBD2 TRBV28 . TGTGCCAGCAGCCATAGGCGGGGGGCGCGTGACACCGGGGAGCTGTTTTTT CASSHRRGARDTGELFF
TRBJ2-5 . TRBV6-1 . TGTGCCAGCAGTGAAAGAGGAGGGGCTCGGTGGGAGACCCAGTACTTC CASSERGGARWETQYF
TRBJ2-1 TRBD2 TRBV2 many TGTGCCAGCAGTGCAAGCGGGGGGCCCTACAATGAGCAGTTCTTC CASSASGGPYNEQFF
TRBJ1-3 . TRBV6-6 . TGTGCCAGCTCAACCCCGCAGACTGGAAACACCATATATTTT CASSTPQTGNTIYF
TRBJ2-1 . TRBV7-2 . TGTGCCAGCAGCTTAGGTCATTCGGACAATGAGCAGTTCTTC CASSLGHSDNEQFF
TRBJ2-3 . TRBV29-1 . TGCAGCGTTGCCGAGACATCCTTCACAGATACGCAGTATTTT CSVAETSFTDTQYF
TRBJ2-1 TRBD2 TRBV5-1 . TGCGCCAGCAGCTTGGCCGGAAGCGGGGGGCAGTTCTTC CASSLAGSGGQFF
TRBJ2-7 . TRBV24-1 . TGTGCCACCAGTGAATCCGGGAGATACGAGCAGTACTTC CATSESGRYEQYF
TRBJ1-1 . TRBV19 . TGTGCCAGTAGTATCCCACAGGTCAACACTGAAGCTTTCTTT CASSIPQVNTEAFF
TRBJ2-3 TRBD2 TRBV3-1/TRBV3-2 . TGTGCCAGCAGCCAAGATTCGAGGAATAGCGGGTTTAGCACAGATACGCAGTATTTT CASSQDSRNSGFSTDTQYF
TRBJ2-7 . TRBV3-1/TRBV3-2 . TGTGCCAGCAGCCAGAGGACACCTTACGAGCAGTACTTC CASSQRTPYEQYF
TRBJ2-7 TRBD1 TRBV2 . TGTGCCAGCAGTGCTCCGCATACACAGGGGGCGAGCTACGAGCAGTACTTC CASSAPHTQGASYEQYF
TRBJ1-1 . TRBV7-8 . TGTGCCAGCAGGACCGAGGGCCGGCTAGCAGCTTTCTTT CASRTEGRLAAFF
TRBJ2-7 . TRBV11-2 . TGTGCCAGCAGCCGAATAGTAACCCCCTACGAGCAGTACTTC CASSRIVTPYEQYF